A selection of T cell receptor beta chains follows, all from one sample in a study of blood T cell repertoires in COVID-19. Clones were sequenced by immunoSEQ multiplex PCR, and TCRdb holds only the in-frame ones, with some missing. The profile covers 200,000 to 300,000 clones, with 85% appearing a single time and roughly 6.4% taken by the ten largest. The sample comprised peripheral blood. All receptors derive from a woman in her sixties with active or convalescent COVID-19. Each CDR3 is given with its conserved first and last residue. D genes are given only for firm matches. Part of the rows lack a size; the others show once, few, many or a class for expanded clones.

v_gene	j_gene	abundance	d_gene	CDR3aa	CDR3nt
TRBV7-9	TRBJ1-2	-	TRBD1	CAAGGDGYTF	TGTGCCGCAGGGGGTGATGGCTACACCTTC
TRBV6-1	TRBJ1-5	-	-	CASSEVPTTGNNQPQHF	TGTGCCAGCAGTGAAGTACCAACGACAGGAAACAATCAGCCCCAGCATTTT
TRBV9	TRBJ2-1	-	TRBD2	CASSAKLAGGGEQFF	TGTGCCAGCAGCGCCAAACTAGCGGGAGGGGGAGAGCAGTTCTTC
TRBV3-1/TRBV3-2	TRBJ2-1	-	-	CASSQGRGLGNEQFF	TGTGCCAGCAGCCAAGGGAGGGGGCTAGGCAATGAGCAGTTCTTC
TRBV19	TRBJ1-4	-	-	CASSNQVATNEKLFF	TGTGCCAGTAGCAATCAGGTTGCAACTAATGAAAAACTGTTTTTT
TRBV7-9	TRBJ1-1	-	-	CASTEYTEAFF	TGTGCCAGCACCGAGTACACTGAAGCTTTCTTT
TRBV6-1	TRBJ1-1	-	TRBD1	CASSEAETGSGTEAFF	TGTGCCAGCAGCGAAGCAGAGACAGGGAGCGGAACTGAAGCTTTCTTT
TRBV2	TRBJ2-1	-	TRBD2	CASSAGTSGRDEQFF	TGTGCCAGCAGCGCTGGGACTAGCGGGAGGGATGAGCAGTTCTTC
TRBV6-5	TRBJ1-1	-	-	CASGHTEAFF	TGTGCCAGCGGGCACACTGAAGCTTTCTTT
TRBV6-5	TRBJ1-1	-	TRBD1	CASSYSSQGGTEAFF	TGTGCCAGCAGTTACTCGAGCCAGGGGGGCACTGAAGCTTTCTTT
TRBV2	TRBJ2-1	-	TRBD2	CASVLIAGGHNEQFF	TGTGCCAGCGTACTCATAGCGGGAGGCCACAATGAGCAGTTCTTC
TRBV7-9	TRBJ2-1	-	TRBD1	CASSSGQKGIGEQFF	TGTGCCAGCAGCTCGGGACAGAAGGGGATCGGCGAGCAGTTCTTC
TRBV7-2	TRBJ2-5	few	-	CASSLAGTLGQETQYF	TGTGCCAGCAGCTTAGCGGGGACTCTAGGGCAAGAGACCCAGTACTTC
TRBV7-9	TRBJ2-2	-	-	CASSATNTGELFF	TGTGCCAGCAGCGCAACAAACACCGGGGAGCTGTTTTTT
TRBV7-3	TRBJ2-1	once	TRBD2	CASSPRTSGSRNEQFF	TGTGCCAGCAGCCCAAGGACTAGCGGGAGTCGGAATGAGCAGTTCTTC
TRBV28	TRBJ1-5	few	-	CASNIGVSNQPQHF	TGTGCCAGCAATATAGGGGTTAGCAATCAGCCCCAGCATTTT
TRBV15	TRBJ1-4	-	TRBD1	CATSRDRGQGAWEKLFF	TGTGCCACCAGCAGAGATCGGGGACAGGGGGCGTGGGAAAAACTGTTTTTT
TRBV7-9	TRBJ1-1	-	-	CASSPSQPRGTEAFF	TGTGCCAGCAGCCCCTCCCAACCACGGGGCACTGAAGCTTTCTTT
TRBV5-1	TRBJ1-2	-	TRBD1	CASSLPRQGGHYTF	TGCGCCAGCAGCTTGCCCCGACAGGGGGGGCACTACACCTTC
TRBV20-1	TRBJ2-3	-	-	CSASAAQGTDTQYF	TGCAGTGCTAGTGCGGCACAGGGTACAGATACGCAGTATTTT
TRBV2	TRBJ1-2	-	-	CASSEPRIYGYTF	TGTGCCAGCAGTGAGCCCAGGATCTATGGCTACACCTTC
TRBV7-2	TRBJ2-2	once	-	CASSLALAGELFF	TGTGCCAGCAGCTTAGCGCTAGCCGGGGAGCTGTTTTTT
TRBV6-5	TRBJ2-5	-	TRBD2	CASSRSGGAQETQYF	TGTGCCAGCAGTCGCAGCGGGGGGGCTCAGGAGACCCAGTACTTC
TRBV20-1	TRBJ1-2	-	-	CSASVATNYGYTF	TGCAGTGCTAGTGTGGCCACTAACTATGGCTACACCTTC
TRBV27	TRBJ2-2	-	TRBD1	CASSLYGTGGTGELFF	TGTGCCAGCAGTTTATATGGGACAGGGGGAACCGGGGAGCTGTTTTTT
TRBV6-1	TRBJ2-3	-	-	CASSDVLFTDTQYF	TGTGCCAGCAGTGATGTTCTATTCACAGATACGCAGTATTTT
TRBV12-3/TRBV12-4	TRBJ2-1	-	TRBD2	CASRSGRSHEQFF	TGTGCCAGCAGAAGCGGGAGATCTCATGAGCAGTTCTTC
TRBV7-9	TRBJ1-3	-	-	CASSFRASGNTIYF	TGTGCCAGCAGCTTTCGCGCCTCTGGAAACACCATATATTTT
TRBV5-4	TRBJ2-5	-	TRBD2	CASSLFLAGGKETQYF	TGTGCCAGCAGCTTGTTTCTAGCGGGGGGAAAAGAGACCCAGTACTTC
TRBV28	TRBJ1-6	-	-	CASSSLPTGFRNSPLHF	TGTGCCAGCAGCTCACTGCCTACAGGGTTTAGGAATTCACCCCTCCACTTT
TRBV25-1	TRBJ1-1	once	TRBD1	CASRPSGQKNTEAFF	TGTGCCAGCCGACCATCGGGACAGAAGAACACTGAAGCTTTCTTT
TRBV29-1	TRBJ2-1	-	TRBD2	CSVDRGLAVNNEQFF	TGCAGCGTTGACCGTGGACTAGCGGTTAACAATGAGCAGTTCTTC
TRBV28	TRBJ2-1	-	TRBD2	CASSFRTSGYYNEQFF	TGTGCCAGCAGTTTTAGGACTAGCGGGTATTACAATGAGCAGTTCTTC
TRBV28	TRBJ1-2	few	-	CASSFSRRRLGYGYTF	TGTGCCAGCAGTTTCAGTAGGCGGCGACTGGGCTATGGCTACACCTTC
TRBV11-3	TRBJ1-3	-	TRBD1	CASSPGDSSGNTIYF	TGTGCCAGCAGCCCCGGGGACAGCTCTGGAAACACCATATATTTT
TRBV10-1	TRBJ1-2	-	-	CASSESGSLYGYTF	TGCGCCAGCAGTGAGTCTGGGAGTCTTTATGGCTACACCTTC
TRBV29-1	TRBJ2-7	once	TRBD1	CSVRAPGQGSYEQYF	TGCAGCGTTAGGGCTCCGGGACAGGGTTCCTACGAGCAGTACTTC
TRBV7-9	TRBJ2-2	-	-	CASSLVWGEANTGELFF	TGTGCCAGCAGCTTAGTCTGGGGGGAGGCGAACACCGGGGAGCTGTTTTTT
TRBV19	TRBJ2-5	-	TRBD2	CASRAAGGQETQYF	TGTGCCAGTAGAGCGGCGGGGGGGCAGGAGACCCAGTACTTC
TRBV5-1	TRBJ2-5	-	TRBD1	CASSLARQQGTAGETQYF	TGCGCCAGCAGCTTGGCACGCCAACAGGGGACCGCCGGGGAGACCCAGTACTTC
TRBV11-3	TRBJ1-2	-	TRBD1	CASSLGQGAGGYTF	TGTGCCAGCAGCTTAGGACAGGGGGCAGGTGGCTACACCTTC
TRBV7-8	TRBJ2-5	-	-	CASSRPQVIQETQYF	TGTGCCAGCAGCCGTCCACAGGTCATCCAAGAGACCCAGTACTTC
TRBV18	TRBJ1-6	-	TRBD1	CASSLRQGDSPLHF	TGTGCCAGCTCACTACGACAGGGGGATTCACCCCTCCACTTT
TRBV18	TRBJ1-3	-	TRBD1	CASSPTGVGNTIYF	TGTGCCAGCTCGCCCACAGGGGTGGGAAACACCATATATTTT
TRBV5-1	TRBJ1-2	-	-	CASSLGGDDGYTF	TGCGCCAGCAGCTTGGGCGGGGACGATGGCTACACCTTC
TRBV6-6	TRBJ2-2	-	TRBD2	CASSRTAGGGNTGELFF	TGTGCCAGCAGTCGAACGGCGGGGGGAGGTAACACCGGGGAGCTGTTTTTT
TRBV5-5	TRBJ1-2	once	-	CASSRGVLNYGYTF	TGTGCCAGCAGCCGCGGGGTTCTCAACTATGGCTACACCTTC
TRBV28	TRBJ2-1	few	TRBD2	CASSLYLSGLAGGPRGNEQFF	TGTGCCAGCAGTTTATACCTATCGGGACTAGCGGGAGGGCCAAGGGGCAATGAGCAGTTCTTC
TRBV3-1/TRBV3-2	TRBJ1-3	-	-	CASSNGDSGNTIYF	TGTGCCAGCAGCAACGGGGACTCTGGAAACACCATATATTTT
TRBV6-6	TRBJ1-5	many	TRBD1	CASSYAGTGNQPQHF	TGTGCCAGCAGTTACGCCGGGACAGGGAATCAGCCCCAGCATTTT
TRBV5-5	TRBJ2-1	-	TRBD2	CASSLVGSGTYNEQFF	TGTGCCAGCAGCTTGGTTGGGAGCGGGACCTACAATGAGCAGTTCTTC
TRBV7-2	TRBJ2-2	-	TRBD2	CASSLTGRSLAGRGGELFF	TGTGCCAGCAGCTTAACGGGCCGGAGCCTAGCGGGACGGGGCGGGGAGCTGTTTTTT
TRBV6-1	TRBJ1-2	-	TRBD1	CASSEPADRGRYGYTF	TGTGCCAGCAGTGAGCCTGCCGACAGGGGGAGGTATGGCTACACCTTC
TRBV5-6	TRBJ2-3	-	-	CASRELARDTQYF	TGTGCCAGCAGAGAACTGGCGAGGGATACGCAGTATTTT
TRBV30	TRBJ2-7	-	TRBD2	CAWSEASSGDSYEQYF	TGTGCCTGGAGTGAGGCGTCTAGCGGGGACTCCTACGAGCAGTACTTC
TRBV7-6	TRBJ1-5	-	TRBD1	CASSIDRGRGQPQHF	TGTGCCAGCAGCATTGACAGGGGGCGAGGTCAGCCCCAGCATTTT